This TCR beta chain was sequenced in a study of CD8 T cells in ankylosing spondylitis. Overall study findings and caveats: Earlier authors reported some of these motif variants in reactive arthritis synovial fluid and blood. Significantly higher representation of disease-linked clones was reported for matched ankylosing spondylitis synovial fluid. Ankylosing spondylitis blood appeared to be characterized by a TCR beta motif of under 10 highly homologous variants.

V lost 1 base, J lost 5 bases, and 12 bases lay in between. The CDR3 runs 14 residues. Germline-derived CDR1 and CDR2 are SGHVS and FNYEAQ. This clonotype has more than one count but fewer than ten. Its matching antigen is unknown. Making the TCR beta libraries involved quantitative 5'-RACE with molecular barcodes. From the 5' RACE reads, TCRdb called clonotypes with MiXCR, one entry per CDR3 protein. The table records about 420,000 distinct CDR3 sequences, about a fifth of them present only once. This TCR derives from a male donor with ankylosing spondylitis. The chain joins TRBV7-6 to TRBJ2-7; the D is unclear. The sample was blood, either unsorted or a sorted T cell fraction (not recorded which). CDR3 sequence reads: CASSLGVGRHEQYF. The CDR3 DNA reads as TGTGCCAGCAGCTTAGGAGTGGGTAGGCACGAGCAGTACTTC.